Ten or more counts support the clone carrying this TCR beta chain. What it binds is not known. MiXCR was run by TCRdb on the reads, yielding one entry per CDR3 protein. Found here are about 330,000 distinct CDR3 sequences, approximately 9.5% of them singletons; the top ten hold 3.5% to 4.5%. The source of the sample is a study of T cell repertoires in cytomegalovirus infection. Study-level background: CMV infection plus the matching HLA type was flagged by public TCR beta signatures.

Study conclusions and caveats: The ex vivo response showed dominance by HLA-C-restricted CMV-specific TCR beta clonotypes. Summed frequency of shared TCR beta families picked out CMV carriers who also had the relevant HLA.

This CDR3 has 13 residues. The germline CDR1 and CDR2 sequences are SGHTA and FQGNSA. Trimming cost V 1 base and J 5 bases, with 8 bases left between them. The sequenced sample consisted of PBMCs. The receptor was isolated from a human donor in good health (CMV status not recorded). Some clones in this sample may be carry-over from other donors' samples. The V and J genes are TRBV7-2 and TRBJ2-5; no clear D gene. CDR3 nucleotides: TGTGCCAGCAGCTTAGATCTTACCGAGACCCAGTACTTC. Translation gives CASSLDLTETQYF.